These 25 T cell receptor beta chains came from one sample sequenced in a study of blood T cell repertoires in COVID-19. Assay: immunoSEQ multiplex PCR; the TCRdb copy retains only in-frame clones and omits some. The repertoire has about 70,000 clones, about 92% of them found once; the top ten carry about 9%. Sequencing was carried out using peripheral blood. The receptors here all came from a human donor in a cohort sampled during active COVID-19.

This CDR3 is CASSYNEGYEQYF. For the CDR3, the DNA is TGTGCCAGCAGTTACAATGAGGGATACGAGCAGTACTTC. The chain carries TRBV6-6 and TRBJ2-7; possibly TRBD2 for D (5 bases). The V gene's germline CDR1 is MNHNY and CDR2 SVGAGI (reference sequence). The length of the CDR3 is 13 residues. Trimming removed 2 bases at V and 4 bases at J, with 9 bases between.

The V and J genes are TRBV6-5 and TRBJ2-3; a weak D match, TRBD1 (6 bases). This CDR3 comprises 15 residues. With 8 bases removed from V and 2 bases from J, the gap between germline ends came to 17 bases. CDR1 MNHEY and CDR2 SVGAGI come from the germline V gene. For the CDR3, the DNA is TGTGCCAGCGGCCGTGGGGGCAGGGACACAGATACGCAGTATTTT. This encodes CASGRGGRDTDTQYF.

This chain joins TRBV30 and TRBJ2-7, with 9 bases matching TRBD1. The germline gives CDR1 GTSNPN, CDR2 SVGIG (reference sequence). The J segment lost 0 bases and the V segment lost 0 bases, leaving 0 bases of the junction unmatched. The CDR3 loop spans 14 amino acids. The CDR3 sequence is CAWSVQGASYEQYF. CDR3 nucleotide sequence: TGTGCCTGGAGTGTACAGGGGGCCTCCTACGAGCAGTACTTC.

The genes are TRBV13 and TRBJ1-2; D gene unclear. Trimming took 0 bases from V and 4 from J, leaving 9 bases between them. CDR1 and CDR2 (germline): PRHDT, FYEKMQ (reference sequence). The CDR3 totals 14 residues. The CDR3 nucleotides are TGTGCCAGCAGCTTAGGCCGGGGAGTCTATGGCTACACCTTC. Translating gives CASSLGRGVYGYTF.

This sequence joins TRBV27 and TRBJ2-5; 8 nucleotides align to TRBD1. CDR3 length: 16 amino acids. The J segment lost 7 bases and the V segment lost 4 bases, leaving 14 bases of the junction unmatched. Germline CDR1 is MNHEY and CDR2 is SMNVEV (reference sequence). CDR3 sequence reads: CASSSAGGFHRGTQYF. The CDR3 nucleotides are TGTGCCAGCAGTTCGGCAGGGGGCTTCCACCGGGGGACCCAGTACTTC.

V is TRBV7-3 and J is TRBJ2-5; D is perhaps TRBD2 (5 bases). Germline V gene sequence: CDR1 SGHTA, CDR2 FQGTGA. The V and J ends lost 0 bases and 10 bases respectively, with 15 bases between them. The CDR3 length is 14 residues. The CDR3 region has the DNA TGTGCCAGCAGCTTAACATCTAGTGGGAGTATCCAGTACTTC. Its protein product is CASSLTSSGSIQYF.

J is TRBJ2-2 and V is TRBV19, with TRBD2 matching over 9 bases. V was clipped by 5 bases and J by 5 bases; unmatched bases: 6. Germline V gene data show CDR1 as LNHDA and CDR2 as SQIVND (reference sequence). CDR3 length: 15 amino acids. Here the CDR3 DNA reads TGTGCCAGTAGTTCGGCGGGAGGGCCAACCGGGGAGCTGTTTTTT. Residues: CASSSAGGPTGELFF.

This chain joins TRBV27 and TRBJ2-3; 9 nucleotides agree with TRBD2. Germline V CDR1 and CDR2: MNHEY, SMNVEV (reference sequence). The ends lost 8 bases at V and 2 bases at J; junction bases unmatched: 14. The length of the CDR3 is 17 residues. CDR3: CASGDRGREKITDTQYF. The CDR3 region has the DNA TGTGCCAGCGGGGACCGCGGGAGGGAAAAGATCACAGATACGCAGTATTTT.

This CDR3 is CASSPPSGGRGRGELFF. CDR3 DNA: TGTGCCAGCAGCCCCCCCTCCGGTGGCAGGGGCCGGGGGGAGCTGTTTTTT. The chain joins TRBV3-1 (or the pseudogene TRBV3-2) to TRBJ2-2, with D possibly matching TRBD1 (6 bases). The CDR3 length is 17 residues. Trimming shortened V by 4 bases and J by 8 bases, and 23 bases separated the two germline ends. CDR1 and CDR2 from the germline V gene are LGHDT and YNNKEL (reference sequence).

The chain employs TRBV4-1 and TRBJ2-1, with 10 bases identical to TRBD2. CDR1 and CDR2 from the germline V gene are MGHRA and YSYEKL. This CDR3 has 20 residues. V lost 0 bases, J lost 1 base, and 12 bases stayed unmatched. CDR3 bases: TGCGCCAGCAGCCAAGATAAGGGTAGCGGGAGGACGAGATCCTACAATGAGCAGTTCTTC. Residues: CASSQDKGSGRTRSYNEQFF.

This chain joins TRBV28 and TRBJ2-3, with D possibly TRBD2 on 7 matching bases. The CDR3 is made up of 13 amino acids. Trimming cost V 6 bases and J 4 bases, with 11 bases left between them. CDR1 MDHEN and CDR2 SYDVKM come from the germline V gene. For the CDR3, the DNA is TGTGCCAGCAGCCCCGGGGGGCCAGATACGCAGTATTTT. Its protein product is CASSPGGPDTQYF.

V is TRBV15 and J is TRBJ2-2; TRBD1 matches 7 bases. The CDR3 length is 13 residues. From germline, CDR1 is LNHNV and CDR2 YYDKDF (reference sequence). V lost 2 bases, J lost 13 bases, and 7 bases stayed unmatched. CDR3 in DNA: TGTGCCACCAGCAGACCACGGACAGGTTTGCTGTTTTTT. Amino acid sequence: CATSRPRTGLLFF.

This chain joins TRBV6-2 or TRBV6-3 and TRBJ2-2; tentatively, D is TRBD1 or TRBD2 (6 bases each). Between the trimmed V and J ends, which lost 6 bases and 5 bases, there was a span of 16 bases. This CDR3 contains 15 residues. Germline CDR1 and CDR2: MNHEY and SVGEGT. The CDR3 nucleotides are TGTGCCAGCAGCCAGGGGTCGGGGAGGACCGGGGAGCTGTTTTTT. The encoded protein is CASSQGSGRTGELFF.

The chain carries TRBV20-1 and TRBJ1-6; TRBD1 agrees at 9 bases. V lost 3 bases to trimming and J lost 0 bases; unmatched junction nucleotides: 9. Germline values: CDR1 DFQATT, CDR2 SNEGSKA (reference sequence). The CDR3 runs 18 residues. CDR3 DNA sequence: TGCAGTGCTAGTTCCCCGGGACAGGGAAGCTCCTATAATTCACCCCTCCACTTT. Encoded protein: CSASSPGQGSSYNSPLHF.

The chain has TRBV7-9 and TRBJ2-7; maybe TRBD1 (6 bases). The CDR3 is 15 amino acids. Germline assignment: CDR1 SEHNR and CDR2 FQNEAQ (reference sequence). Trimming left V 5 bases short and J 1 base short, with 15 bases between. The chain's CDR3 is CASSAQGSGSYEQYF. The DNA for the CDR3 is TGTGCCAGCAGCGCACAGGGTAGTGGATCCTACGAGCAGTACTTC.

The chain is built from TRBV4-1 and TRBJ2-3; the D is unclear. The V end lost 1 base, the J end lost 1 base, and 6 bases lay between the germline ends. Looked up from germline, CDR1 is MGHRA and CDR2 is YSYEKL. This CDR3 has 14 residues. The chain's CDR3 is CASSQAAGTDTQYF. The CDR3, as DNA: TGCGCCAGCAGCCAAGCGGCGGGCACAGATACGCAGTATTTT.

This chain links TRBV27 with TRBJ2-1; 8 bases fit TRBD1. V lost 6 bases to trimming and J lost 8 bases; unmatched junction nucleotides: 3. The V gene's germline CDR1 is MNHEY and CDR2 SMNVEV (reference sequence). CDR3 length equals 12 residues. CDR3 sequence reads: CASSQGAYEQFF. The DNA for the CDR3 is TGTGCCAGCAGCCAGGGGGCATATGAGCAGTTCTTC.

The chain uses TRBV7-9 and TRBJ2-3, with TRBD2 as a possible D gene (6 bases). Trimming removed 2 bases at V and 2 bases at J, with 11 bases between. CDR3 length: 15 amino acids. Germline CDR1 SEHNR, CDR2 FQNEAQ (reference sequence). The CDR3 is CASSLQAGTTDTQYF. CDR3 sequence (DNA): TGTGCCAGCAGCTTACAGGCGGGAACCACAGATACGCAGTATTTT.

V gene TRBV9 combines with J gene TRBJ2-1, with 8 bases identical to TRBD1. V dropped 0 bases and J dropped 8; count of bases not matched to a gene: 10. Germline V gene lookup returns CDR1 SGDLS and CDR2 YYNGEE. CDR3 length: 16 residues. The CDR3 DNA reads as TGTGCCAGCAGCGTAGCCACTGGGGCAGGGGGCCATGAGCAGTTCTTC. Its protein is CASSVATGAGGHEQFF.

The chain employs TRBV19 and TRBJ2-1, with TRBD1 as a possible D gene (5 bases). Germline V gives CDR1 LNHDA, CDR2 SQIVND (reference sequence). Trimming pared 3 bases from V and 7 bases from J, leaving 10 bases between. The CDR3 totals 13 residues. The CDR3 DNA is TGTGCCAGTAGTATGTCCCACAGGAATGAGCAGTTCTTC. Encoded protein: CASSMSHRNEQFF.

This chain joins TRBV6-2 or TRBV6-3 and TRBJ2-7, with TRBD2 identical over 13 bases. The CDR3 is 21 amino acids. The J segment lost 2 bases and the V segment lost 6 bases, leaving 22 bases of the junction unmatched. Germline V CDR1 and CDR2: MNHEY, SVGEGT. The CDR3 sequence is CASSTGRAGTSGTRTPYEQYF. For the CDR3, the DNA is TGTGCCAGCAGCACCGGTAGGGCCGGGACTAGCGGGACAAGAACTCCCTACGAGCAGTACTTC.

V usage is TRBV7-9 and J usage is TRBJ1-4; 9 nucleotides agree with TRBD1. CDR1 is SEHNR and CDR2 is FQNEAQ in the germline V gene (reference sequence). Trimming took 4 bases from V and 8 from J; bases not matched to a gene: 5. The CDR3 consists of 14 residues. CDR3 bases: TGTGCCAGCAGCTCGGGACAGGGTCGAGAAAAACTGTTTTTT. Its translation: CASSSGQGREKLFF.

The CDR3 sequence: CASSYSARENTGELFF. CDR3 bases: TGTGCCAGCAGTTACTCAGCACGGGAGAACACCGGGGAGCTGTTTTTT. This chain joins TRBV6-2 or TRBV6-3 and TRBJ2-2, with D perhaps TRBD2 (5 bases). The length of the CDR3 is 16 residues. V was clipped by 0 bases and J by 1 base, with 9 bases between them. Germline loops: CDR1 MNHEY, CDR2 SVGEGT.

Only one count was recorded for this clone. The chain is built from TRBV3-1 (or the pseudogene TRBV3-2) and TRBJ2-7; 16 nucleotides agree with TRBD2. Per the germline V gene, CDR1 is LGHDT and CDR2 is YNNKEL (reference sequence). V lost 0 bases, J lost 5 bases, and 7 bases stayed unmatched. CDR3 length: 18 amino acids. Here the CDR3 DNA reads TGTGCCAGCAGCCAAGATCAGGGACTAGCGGGAGGGCACCACGAGCAGTACTTC. It translates to CASSQDQGLAGGHHEQYF.

The J gene is TRBJ2-4, the V gene TRBV30, with 9 bases lining up with TRBD2. This CDR3 has 13 amino acids. Germline V gene sequence: CDR1 GTSNPN, CDR2 SVGIG (reference sequence). After removal of 7 bases from V and 6 bases from J, the junction contained 7 bases not matched to a gene. CDR3 DNA: TGTGCCTTTAGCGGGAGTGAAAGAAACATTCAGTACTTC. Protein product: CAFSGSERNIQYF. The variable domain in full, with the rest retrieved from reference TRBV30 and TRBJ2-4, is SQTIHQWPATLVQPVGSPLSLECTVEGTSNPNLYWYRQAAGRGLQLLFYSVGIGQISSEVPQNLSASRPQDRQFILSSKKLLLSDSGFYLCAFSGSERNIQYFGAGTRLSVL.